This TCR beta chain was captured in a study of chemoradiotherapy in HPV16-positive cancers. Here immunoSEQ multiplex PCR was the method, and the copy in TCRdb shows in-frame clones only, minus some. Among 20,000 to 25,000 clones listed, roughly 89% were seen once. This CDR3 has 14 amino acids. Deletions cut 0 bases from V and 4 bases from J, with 9 bases between. Germline V gives CDR1 ENHRY, CDR2 SYGVKD. The receptor's source is a human donor with HPV-associated anogenital cancer. Sample: blood, taken from a patient who underwent chemoradiotherapy. V gene TRBV10-3 combines with J gene TRBJ1-2; D is undetermined. CDR3 residues: CAISESGGIYGYTF. The CDR3, as DNA: TGTGCCATCAGTGAGTCTGGAGGGATCTATGGCTACACCTTC.